The next 20 T cell receptor beta chains were all read from a single sample in a study of T cell repertoires in cytomegalovirus infection. TCRdb fed the reads into MiXCR, producing one record per CDR3 protein. The table has 200,000 or so distinct CDR3 sequences, 28% seen once; the top ten hold roughly 32%. The specimen sequenced was PBMCs. The receptor source for this set is a human donor in good health (CMV status not recorded). Some clones in this sample may be carry-over from other donors' samples.

J is TRBJ2-5 and V is TRBV14, with 9 bases aligning to TRBD2. CDR1 SGHDN and CDR2 FVKESK come from the germline V gene. This CDR3 contains 19 residues. J gave up 2 bases and V 0 bases, and 13 bases lay outside the gene matches. The CDR3 loop is CASSQEGALSGGYQETQYF. DNA of the CDR3: TGTGCCAGCAGCCAAGAAGGAGCACTTAGCGGGGGCTATCAAGAGACCCAGTACTTC. Looking up the rest from reference TRBV14 and TRBJ2-5 gives the full variable domain: EAGVTQFPSHSVIEKGQTVTLRCDPISGHDNLYWYRRVMGKEIKFLLHFVKESKQDESGMPNNRFLAERTGGTYSTLKVQPAELEDSGVYFCASSQEGALSGGYQETQYFGPGTRLLVL.

This clonotype was seen a few times. V is TRBV3-1 and J is TRBJ1-1, with 9 bases identical to TRBD1. V lost 0 bases and J lost 1; bases outside the gene matches: 6. The V gene's germline CDR1 is LGHDT and CDR2 YNNKEL (reference sequence). The CDR3 is 17 residues long. The DNA of the CDR3 is TGTGCCAGCAGCCAAGATCAGGGGACAGGGCGGAACACTGAAGCTTTCTTT. Translating it yields CASSQDQGTGRNTEAFF.

V usage is TRBV2 and J usage is TRBJ1-5, with a weak D call TRBD1 (6 bases). Trimming pared 0 bases from V and 2 bases from J, leaving 8 bases between. CDR3 length: 15 amino acids. Germline CDR1 and CDR2: SNHLY and FYNNEI. CDR3 DNA: TGTGCCAGCAGTGAAGCGCGACAGGGCAATCAGCCCCAGCATTTT. Translated: CASSEARQGNQPQHF. Full variable domain (missing parts from reference TRBV2 and TRBJ1-5): EPEVTQTPSHQVTQMGQEVILRCVPISNHLYFYWYRQILGQKVEFLVSFYNNEISEKSEIFDDQFSVERPDGSNFTLKIRSTKLEDSAMYFCASSEARQGNQPQHFGDGTRLSIL.

The CDR3 loop is CASSLSTGGDGANVLTF. In nucleotides, the CDR3 is TGTGCCAGCAGCCTGTCGACAGGGGGCGACGGGGCCAACGTCCTGACTTTC. The chain recombines TRBV7-2 with TRBJ2-6; 10 bases agree with TRBD1. The CDR3 is 17 amino acids. The trim removed 5 bases at V and 4 bases at J, leaving 8 bases unmatched. Germline V gene lookup returns CDR1 SGHTA and CDR2 FQGNSA. The full variable domain, rest sourced from reference TRBV7-2 and TRBJ2-6, is GAGVSQSPSNKVTEKGKDVELRCDPISGHTALYWYRQSLGQGLEFLIYFQGNSAPDKSGLPSDRFSAERTGGSVSTLTIQRTQQEDSAVYLCASSLSTGGDGANVLTFGAGSRLTVL.

This clonotype showed up just a few times. The chain uses TRBV7-9 and TRBJ2-3; unclear D gene. Looked up from germline, CDR1 is SEHNR and CDR2 is FQNEAQ (reference sequence). Trimming removed 5 bases from V and 4 bases from J, with 16 bases in between. This CDR3 is built from 15 residues. CDR3 sequence reads: CASSLNFGGSDTQYF. In nucleotides, the CDR3 is TGTGCCAGCAGCCTCAACTTCGGTGGGTCAGATACGCAGTATTTT.

This rearrangement joins TRBV20-1 to TRBJ1-1; maybe TRBD1 (6 bases). The ends were cut back, 6 bases at V and 6 bases at J, with 17 bases in the middle. CDR1 is DFQATT and CDR2 is SNEGSKA in the germline V gene (reference sequence). CDR3 length: 13 amino acids. DNA for the CDR3: TGCAGTGCCACTTATGGGGGGGCACCTGAAGCTTTCTTT. Protein sequence: CSATYGGAPEAFF.

This chain connects TRBV7-4 to TRBJ1-1; D unresolved. Trimming pared 5 bases from V and 5 bases from J, leaving 12 bases between. The germline V gene has CDR1 SGHVT and CDR2 SQSDAQ. The CDR3 loop spans 13 amino acids. CDR3 sequence (DNA): TGTGCCAGCAGCCCCGCGTTACGGACTGAAGCTTTCTTT. It yields the protein CASSPALRTEAFF.

There are a few counts of this clonotype. This chain joins TRBV2 and TRBJ1-1; tentative D call: TRBD1 (6 bases). This CDR3 is built from 13 residues. Deletions cut 3 bases from V and 10 bases from J, with 15 bases between. Per germline, CDR1 SNHLY and CDR2 FYNNEI. In DNA form, the CDR3 reads TGTGCCAGCAGTGATCATCAGGGACAAAGAGCTTTCTTT. Amino acid sequence: CASSDHQGQRAFF.

This clonotype was found many times. The chain couples TRBV7-2 to TRBJ2-5; 13 nucleotides line up with TRBD2. This CDR3 spans 14 amino acids. CDR1 SGHTA and CDR2 FQGNSA come from the germline V gene. V shed 4 bases and J 9 bases; nucleotides not matched to a gene: 5. CDR3 sequence (DNA): TGTGCCAGCAGCTGGGGACTAGCGGGGAGTTCCCAGTACTTC. It specifies CASSWGLAGSSQYF. Complete variable domain (other parts from reference TRBV7-2 and TRBJ2-5): GAGVSQSPSNKVTEKGKDVELRCDPISGHTALYWYRQSLGQGLEFLIYFQGNSAPDKSGLPSDRFSAERTGGSVSTLTIQRTQQEDSAVYLCASSWGLAGSSQYFGPGTRLLVL.

This chain uses TRBV15 with TRBJ1-2; D is uncertain. CDR1 and CDR2 from the germline V gene are LNHNV and YYDKDF (reference sequence). The CDR3 length is 13 residues. The germline V and J ends were trimmed by 5 bases and 2 bases, with 9 bases remaining between them. The CDR3 loop reads CATSSGQNYGYTF. CDR3 bases: TGTGCCACCAGCTCTGGGCAAAACTATGGCTACACCTTC.

CDR3 amino acids: CASSIASLGWENIQYF. The DNA of the CDR3 is TGTGCCAGTAGTATAGCGTCCCTCGGATGGGAGAACATTCAGTACTTC. The chain uses TRBV19 and TRBJ2-4; the D gene is possibly TRBD2 (5 bases). Germline CDR1 is LNHDA and CDR2 is SQIVND (reference sequence). Trimming pared 1 base from V and 7 bases from J, leaving 17 bases between. This CDR3 has 16 residues.

About this clonotype: Being one base from a much bigger clone, this may be a read error. The chain carries TRBV7-2 and TRBJ2-5; D is perhaps TRBD2 (7 bases). The CDR3 extends over 17 amino acids. Germline-derived CDR1 and CDR2 are SGHTA and FQGNSA. Trimming left V 1 base short and J 3 bases short, with 18 bases between. The CDR3 DNA sequence: TGTGCCAGCAGCTTAGGTCAGCCGGGGGGCCGGGAAGAGACCCAGTACTTC. Amino acids: CASSLGQPGGREETQYF.

This clonotype has ten or more counts. Compared with germline, one end of the junction differs, possibly owing to a read error. The rearrangement joins TRBV7-7 to TRBJ1-5; 9 bases match TRBD1. The CDR3 is made up of 15 amino acids. From germline, CDR1 is SSHAT and CDR2 FNYEAQ (reference sequence). The CDR3 is CASSLRTGGNQPQHF. The CDR3 nucleotides are TGTGCTAGCAGCTTACGGACAGGGGGCAATCAGCCCCAGCATTTT.

The chain recombines TRBV10-2 with TRBJ2-5, with D hard to call. Deletions cut 3 bases from V and 4 bases from J, with 9 bases between. Germline CDR1 WSHSY, CDR2 SAAADI. The CDR3 runs 13 residues. CDR3 DNA sequence: TGCGCCAGCAGTGATCCAGTAGGAGAGACCCAGTACTTC. Protein: CASSDPVGETQYF.

This clonotype occurred many times. This chain links TRBV7-2 with TRBJ2-7, with unresolved D. V lost 5 bases to trimming and J lost 1 base, with 15 bases between them. This CDR3 contains 15 residues. Germline lookup yields CDR1 SGHTA and CDR2 FQGNSA. The CDR3 region is CASSRSPDESYEQYF. The DNA for the CDR3 is TGTGCCAGCAGCCGTTCTCCGGACGAGTCCTACGAGCAGTACTTC.

The chain links TRBV19 to TRBJ1-5; a weak D match, TRBD1 (6 bases). The CDR3 extends over 15 amino acids. CDR1 and CDR2 (germline): LNHDA, SQIVND (reference sequence). V lost 5 bases to trimming and J lost 0 bases, with 11 bases between them. The CDR3 here is CASSVQGNSNQPQHF. The CDR3 coding sequence is TGTGCCAGTAGTGTACAGGGAAATAGCAATCAGCCCCAGCATTTT.

This clonotype has a handful of counts. This chain connects TRBV12-3 or TRBV12-4 to TRBJ2-7, with D tentatively TRBD2 (6 bases). The CDR3 sequence is 15 residues long. Trimming left V 2 bases short and J 4 bases short, with 15 bases between. CDR3 sequence (DNA): TGTGCCAGCAGTTTATCGGGCAGGGCGGGGTACGAGCAGTACTTC. It is translated as CASSLSGRAGYEQYF.

This sequence joins TRBV2 and TRBJ2-3; a possible D gene is TRBD2 (6 bases). Germline V gives CDR1 SNHLY, CDR2 FYNNEI. The CDR3 is 13 amino acids. Trimming pared 3 bases from V and 4 bases from J, leaving 8 bases between. The CDR3 bases are TGTGCCAGCAGTGATTGGGGGGCAGATACGCAGTATTTT. Translated: CASSDWGADTQYF.

This clonotype has at least ten counts. The chain links TRBV7-8 to TRBJ2-2; the D call may be TRBD1 or TRBD2 (5 bases each). V dropped 1 base and J dropped 6 bases, with 9 bases sitting between them. Per the germline V gene, CDR1 is SGHVS and CDR2 is FQNEAQ. The CDR3 has 14 amino acids. The CDR3 DNA sequence: TGTGCCAGCAGCTTAGGAGGGGTTCCCGGGGAGCTGTTTTTT. Its protein product is CASSLGGVPGELFF.

The chain joins TRBV6-6 to TRBJ2-7, with unresolved D. CDR3 length: 14 amino acids. Between the trimmed V and J ends, which lost 7 bases and 7 bases, there was a span of 20 bases. CDR1 and CDR2 from the germline V gene are MNHNY and SVGAGI (reference sequence). CDR3 residues: CASTLSPLIEEQYF. In DNA, the CDR3 is TGTGCCAGCACCCTAAGCCCATTGATCGAAGAGCAGTACTTC.